One and the same sample provided the 23 T cell receptor beta chains below, sequenced in a study of T cell repertoires in cytomegalovirus infection. TCRdb redid the calling of the reads with MiXCR, one entry per CDR3 protein. The data show 140,000 to 150,000 distinct CDR3 sequences, 32% seen once. These receptors' antigens are unknown. The sample here was CD8+ T cells from cultured PBMCs, taken from culture after CMV antigen stimulation. These receptors came from a human donor in good health (CMV status not recorded). Some clones in this sample may be carry-over from other donors' samples.

The chain couples TRBV7-6 to TRBJ1-6; D gene unclear. Germline values: CDR1 SGHVS, CDR2 FNYEAQ. V was cut by 5 bases and J by 5 bases, with 13 bases left in between. There are 15 residues in the CDR3. CDR3 DNA: TGTGCCAGCAGCCAAGTGACGCAGCATAATTCACCCCTCCACTTT. Its translation is CASSQVTQHNSPLHF.

This clonotype has a handful of counts. The gene calls are TRBV25-1 and TRBJ2-3, with D perhaps TRBD2 (7 bases). The germline gives CDR1 MGHDK, CDR2 SYGVNS. Trimming removed 7 bases at V and 2 bases at J, with 13 bases between. The CDR3 has 14 residues. The CDR3 DNA reads as TGTGCCAGCAACAGGGAGGGAGACACAGATACGCAGTATTTT. Translation: CASNREGDTDTQYF.

In this sample, this clonotype turned up a few times. V and J are TRBV7-9 and TRBJ2-6; 9 nucleotides agree with TRBD1. CDR1 is SEHNR and CDR2 is FQNEAQ in the germline V gene (reference sequence). There are 17 residues in the CDR3. V lost 2 bases and J lost 3; bases outside the gene matches: 5. The DNA for the CDR3 is TGTGCCAGCAGCTTACTGGACAGGGGTGGTGGGGCCAACGTCCTGACTTTC. Amino acids: CASSLLDRGGGANVLTF.

The rearrangement uses TRBV5-1 and TRBJ2-5; weak D call: TRBD2 (6 bases). V lost 0 bases, J lost 5 bases, and 17 bases lay in between. Germline-derived CDR1 and CDR2 are SGHRS and YFSETQ. The CDR3 has 16 amino acids. In DNA form, the CDR3 reads TGCGCCAGCAGCTTGGCCGTGGGGGGTTATGCGGAGACCCAGTACTTC. It specifies CASSLAVGGYAETQYF.

The V gene is TRBV6-5, the J gene TRBJ1-4, with no clear D. This CDR3 is built from 16 residues. V gave up 0 bases and J gave up 4 bases, with 12 bases separating them. CDR1 and CDR2 (germline): MNHEY, SVGAGI. DNA of the CDR3: TGTGCCAGCAGTTACTCGAAGGCAGCGATTAATGAAAAACTGTTTTTT. Its translation: CASSYSKAAINEKLFF.

This clonotype has just a few counts. The chain combines TRBV7-8 with TRBJ1-1; no clear D gene. The germline V and J ends were trimmed by 5 bases and 4 bases, with 8 bases remaining between them. Looked up from germline, CDR1 is SGHVS and CDR2 is FQNEAQ. The CDR3 has 12 residues. CDR3 bases: TGTGCCAGCAGCCGCGACCTCACTGAAGCTTTCTTT. As protein: CASSRDLTEAFF.

In its sample, this clonotype was seen a few times. The V and J genes are TRBV6-2 or TRBV6-3 and TRBJ2-7, with a weak D call TRBD1 (6 bases). The CDR3 is 16 residues long. The ends were cut back, 2 bases at V and 2 bases at J, with 16 bases in the middle. Germline V gene lookup returns CDR1 MNHEY and CDR2 SVGEGT. As DNA, the CDR3 is TGTGCCAGCAGTTACCCCCATGCAGGGGCCACCTACGAGCAGTACTTC. Translated: CASSYPHAGATYEQYF.

This sequence joins TRBV29-1 and TRBJ2-1; D may be TRBD2 (5 bases). Germline CDR1 reads SQVTM; CDR2 reads ANQGSEA. Deletions cut 4 bases from V and 7 bases from J, with 11 bases between. The CDR3 is 12 amino acids. The CDR3 nucleotides read TGCAGCGTTGGGCTAGCCGGGAATGAGCAGTTCTTC. Protein sequence: CSVGLAGNEQFF.

This clonotype has more than one count but fewer than ten. The gene calls are TRBV4-1 and TRBJ1-1; D not resolved. This CDR3 region has 16 residues. Germline V gene data show CDR1 as MGHRA and CDR2 as YSYEKL. V was cut by 0 bases and J by 0 bases, with 11 bases left in between. CDR3 sequence reads: CASSQEWAGMNTEAFF. Written as DNA, the CDR3 is TGCGCCAGCAGCCAAGAATGGGCAGGAATGAACACTGAAGCTTTCTTT.

This clonotype showed up just a few times. The chain joins TRBV18 to TRBJ2-3; D tentatively reads TRBD1 or TRBD2 (5 bases each). Germline V gene data show CDR1 as KGHSH and CDR2 as LQKENI. The CDR3 runs to 13 residues. V dropped 3 bases and J dropped 4 bases, with 8 bases sitting between them. Here the CDR3 reads CASSPGTSDTQYF. In DNA, the CDR3 is TGTGCCAGCTCACCTGGGACCTCAGATACGCAGTATTTT.

This sequence joins TRBV6-1 and TRBJ1-3; D is ambiguous. Trimming cost V 4 bases and J 0 bases, with 13 bases left between them. Germline V CDR1 and CDR2: MNHNS, SASEGT. This CDR3 has 16 residues. The CDR3: CASSGYAPLSGNTIYF. In nucleotides, the CDR3 is TGTGCCAGCAGTGGGTATGCACCTCTCTCTGGAAACACCATATATTTT.

This rearrangement joins TRBV7-8 to TRBJ1-1; a possible D gene is TRBD1 (5 bases). The CDR3 runs 18 residues. Germline V gene lookup returns CDR1 SGHVS and CDR2 FQNEAQ. V was cut by 0 bases and J by 4 bases, with 21 bases left in between. CDR3: CASSLAGTAGRIFTEAFF. The CDR3 DNA reads as TGTGCCAGCAGCTTAGCCGGGACGGCGGGGAGGATATTCACTGAAGCTTTCTTT.

This clonotype has a count of ten or more. The rearrangement joins TRBV6-4 to TRBJ1-1; no clear D gene. CDR3 length: 13 residues. The V gene's germline CDR1 is MRHNA and CDR2 SNTAGT. V gave up 5 bases and J gave up 0 bases, with 7 bases separating them. The DNA for the CDR3 is TGTGCCAGCAGTTTTAAGCTGAACACTGAAGCTTTCTTT. Residues: CASSFKLNTEAFF.

This clonotype was picked up one time. The chain is built from TRBV2 and TRBJ1-1; no reliable D call. Trimming removed 7 bases at V and 1 base at J, with 7 bases between. Germline V gene data show CDR1 as SNHLY and CDR2 as FYNNEI. This CDR3 has 12 amino acids. The CDR3 sequence is CASKGRNTEAFF. The CDR3, as DNA: TGTGCCAGCAAGGGCAGGAACACTGAAGCTTTCTTT.

The chain employs TRBV6-5 and TRBJ1-1, with unresolved D. The V and J ends lost 2 bases and 0 bases respectively, with 10 bases between them. Germline V lookup: CDR1 MNHEY, CDR2 SVGAGI. This CDR3 has 15 amino acids. The CDR3 bases are TGTGCCAGCAGTTACGGTGGCAGGATGAACACTGAAGCTTTCTTT. Its translation: CASSYGGRMNTEAFF.

The CDR3 loop is CASSSLTSGQNIQYF. The DNA of the CDR3 is TGTGCCAGCAGCTCCCTGACTAGCGGACAAAACATTCAGTACTTC. This chain uses TRBV5-6 with TRBJ2-4; 9 bases are a match to TRBD2. The CDR3 has 15 residues. CDR1 and CDR2 (germline): SGHDT, YYEEEE. V gave up 3 bases and J gave up 5 bases; unmatched junction bases: 6.

This clonotype was found a few times. The chain employs TRBV19 and TRBJ1-6, with 7 bases identical to TRBD1. After removal of 9 bases from V and 9 bases from J, the junction contained 11 bases not matched to a gene. Per germline, CDR1 LNHDA and CDR2 SQIVND (reference sequence). CDR3 length equals 14 residues. The CDR3 region is CASTSEGAFSPLHF. CDR3 sequence (DNA): TGTGCCAGCACTTCGGAGGGGGCGTTTTCACCCCTCCACTTT.

This clonotype was observed many times. Here the CDR3 reads CATSATGATNEKLFF. The CDR3 DNA is TGTGCCACCAGTGCCACAGGGGCAACTAATGAAAAACTGTTTTTT. This chain joins TRBV24-1 and TRBJ1-4, with 7 bases lining up with TRBD1. The CDR3 spans 15 residues. Germline-derived CDR1 and CDR2 are KGHDR and SFDVKD. V trimming: 5 bases; J trimming: 0 bases; junction bases outside the gene matches: 2.

A few counts support this clonotype. This rearrangement joins TRBV12-3 or TRBV12-4 to TRBJ2-7, with 7 positions matching TRBD1. The ends lost 6 bases at V and 1 base at J; junction bases unmatched: 6. This CDR3 spans 14 amino acids. The CDR3 spells CASSWDRFSYEQYF. The CDR3 coding sequence is TGTGCCAGCAGCTGGGACAGATTTTCCTACGAGCAGTACTTC.

In this sample, this clonotype turned up a few times. The chain links TRBV19 to TRBJ2-5, with no clear D. The CDR3 extends over 13 amino acids. The germline gives CDR1 LNHDA, CDR2 SQIVND (reference sequence). V shed 4 bases and J shed 9 bases, with 15 bases lying between them. CDR3 bases: TGTGCCAGTAGTAAGGGCCTCTCTGAGGCCCAGTACTTC. The encoded protein is CASSKGLSEAQYF.

This clonotype was seen a handful of times. The V gene is TRBV4-1, the J gene TRBJ1-2; a weak D match, TRBD1 (6 bases). V was clipped by 2 bases and J by 8 bases, with 15 bases between them. CDR1 and CDR2 from the germline V gene are MGHRA and YSYEKL. The CDR3 runs to 14 residues. The CDR3 DNA follows: TGCGCCAGCAGCCAATCCAGGGGATCCTTAGGCTACACCTTC. Amino acids: CASSQSRGSLGYTF.

This clonotype was seen a handful of times. The chain combines TRBV11-2 with TRBJ1-2; D call uncertain. The germline gives CDR1 SGHAT, CDR2 FQNNGV. V lost 5 bases to trimming and J lost 1 base, with 11 bases between them. This CDR3 spans 14 amino acids. The CDR3, as DNA: TGTGCCAGCAGCGACGGGCTGTATAACTATGGCTACACCTTC. Translation: CASSDGLYNYGYTF.

The V gene is TRBV7-3, the J gene TRBJ2-5, with D tentatively TRBD1 or TRBD2 (6 bases each). CDR3 length equals 15 residues. Germline CDR1 SGHTA, CDR2 FQGTGA. The ends were cut back, 1 base at V and 1 base at J, with 10 bases in the middle. This CDR3 reads CASSLIGGTQETQYF. The CDR3 DNA is TGTGCCAGCAGCTTAATCGGGGGCACCCAAGAGACCCAGTACTTC.